These T cell receptor beta chains were read from a single sample in a study of T cell responses to AZD1222 COVID-19 vaccine. Clones were sequenced by immunoSEQ multiplex PCR, and TCRdb holds only the in-frame ones, with some missing. The data hold about 110,000 clones, with approximately 85% observed a single time. The sample was peripheral blood, taken on day 0 of MenACWY control vaccination. The origin of the receptors is an adult in good health. Each CDR3 is given with its conserved first and last residue. D genes are given only for firm matches. Expanded clones are given a class, and other clones once, few, many or no size at all.

d_gene | j_gene | v_gene | abundance | CDR3nt | CDR3aa
. | TRBJ1-5 | TRBV6-5 | once | TGTGCCAGCAGACAGGGTTCGGGCAATCAGCCCCAGCATTTT | CASRQGSGNQPQHF
. | TRBJ2-3 | TRBV9 | . | TGTGCCAGCATACCCCTTACAATGCAAACAGATACGCAGTATTTT | CASIPLTMQTDTQYF
TRBD1 | TRBJ1-1 | TRBV24-1 | . | TGTGCCACCAGTGATTTAGTGACAGGGGACATGAACACTGAAGCTTTCTTT | CATSDLVTGDMNTEAFF
. | TRBJ2-5 | TRBV11-2 | . | TGTGCCAGCAGCTTAGATCTCTTGGGGTCCGGGGAGACCCAGTACTTC | CASSLDLLGSGETQYF
. | TRBJ2-2 | TRBV5-1 | . | TGCGCCAGCAGCTTGGGAGGACAGAACACCGGGGAGCTGTTTTTT | CASSLGGQNTGELFF
TRBD1 | TRBJ1-1 | TRBV27 | once | TGTGCCACCAAACCGGGACAGGGGGCGGGCACTGAAGCTTTCTTT | CATKPGQGAGTEAFF
. | TRBJ1-2 | TRBV6-1 | once | TGTGCCAGCAGTGAATGGGGGGGAAATGGCTACACCTTC | CASSEWGGNGYTF
. | TRBJ1-5 | TRBV28 | . | TGTGCCAGCAGATCATGGGGGGATTCGGTTCAGCCCCAGCATTTT | CASRSWGDSVQPQHF
. | TRBJ2-1 | TRBV5-1 | . | TGCGCCAGCAGCTTAGGCAGCCCGGGCCTTTACAATGAGCAGTTCTTC | CASSLGSPGLYNEQFF
. | TRBJ2-7 | TRBV7-9 | . | TGTGCCAGCAGCTTAGCGCAGGGGTGGCCCTACGAGCAGTACTTC | CASSLAQGWPYEQYF
. | TRBJ1-5 | TRBV5-5 | few | TGTGCCAGCAGCTCTAGGGTGCCGGGACAGCCCCAGCATTTT | CASSSRVPGQPQHF
. | TRBJ1-2 | TRBV28 | . | TGTGCCAGCAGTTCGGGAGGGGGGGTGAGATATGGCTACACCTTC | CASSSGGGVRYGYTF
. | TRBJ1-1 | TRBV30 | . | TGTGCCTGGAGTGTAGGGGTAGGGAACACTGAAGCTTTCTTT | CAWSVGVGNTEAFF
. | TRBJ1-4 | TRBV10-3 | . | TGTGCCATCAGTAGGGGGGAGAAGGAAAAACTGTTTTTT | CAISRGEKEKLFF
. | TRBJ2-3 | TRBV11-2 | . | TGTGCCAGCAGCTTAGTTGGTGGTACAGGCGGCGATACGCAGTATTTT | CASSLVGGTGGDTQYF
TRBD1 | TRBJ1-6 | TRBV30 | . | TGTGCCTGTACCACCGGGACAGGGGGTTCACCCCTCCACTTT | CACTTGTGGSPLHF
TRBD1 | TRBJ1-5 | TRBV6-5 | . | TGTGCCAGCAGCCTTGGGACAGGGCATCAGCCCCAGCATTTT | CASSLGTGHQPQHF
TRBD1 | TRBJ1-4 | TRBV4-1 | once | TGCGCCAGCAGCCAAGATTGGAATCTGAGGCGACAGGGTGATGAAAAACTGTTTTTT | CASSQDWNLRRQGDEKLFF
. | TRBJ1-2 | TRBV3-1/TRBV3-2 | . | TGTGCCAGCAGCCAAGGTGCGTTTCCTGGGAATGGCTACACCTTC | CASSQGAFPGNGYTF
TRBD2 | TRBJ2-3 | TRBV4-1 | . | TGCGCCAGCAGCCAAGCCACCGGGACTAGCGGATTAGCCAGGGCAGATACGCAGTATTTT | CASSQATGTSGLARADTQYF
. | TRBJ1-5 | TRBV5-1 | . | TGCGCCAGCAGCTTGTGGGGGGATTCGAATCAGCCCCAGCATTTT | CASSLWGDSNQPQHF
. | TRBJ2-1 | TRBV30 | . | TGTGCCTGGAGTGCCTCCAGCGTCGGGGAGCAGTTCTTC | CAWSASSVGEQFF
. | TRBJ2-1 | TRBV11-3 | . | TGTGCCAGCGGTAAGACAGGATACAATGAGCAGTTCTTC | CASGKTGYNEQFF
. | TRBJ2-1 | TRBV7-8 | . | TGTGCCAGCAGCTTCGCCCCCCTGGAGGGTGAGCAGTTCTTC | CASSFAPLEGEQFF
. | TRBJ1-1 | TRBV9 | . | TGTGCCAGCAGCGTAGCTACGAGGGGTGAAGCTTTCTTT | CASSVATRGEAFF
. | TRBJ1-2 | TRBV12-5 | . | TGTGCTAGTGCCCGGGGGGGAGTTGGGTATGGCTACACCTTC | CASARGGVGYGYTF
TRBD1 | TRBJ1-5 | TRBV7-8 | . | TGTGCCAGCAGCCCGGAGGGGGCCGGGGGTCAGCCCCAGCATTTT | CASSPEGAGGQPQHF
TRBD1 | TRBJ1-3 | TRBV7-2 | . | TGTGCCAGCAGCCCAAGGACAGGGGGCATATTGGACACCATATATTTT | CASSPRTGGILDTIYF
. | TRBJ2-2 | TRBV19 | . | TGTGCCAGTAGTAGGGGTGTTCGAACCGGGGAGCTGTTTTTT | CASSRGVRTGELFF
. | TRBJ1-1 | TRBV24-1 | . | TGTGCCACCAGTGGCCAGGGTGAAGAAGCTTTCTTT | CATSGQGEEAFF